The rows below give T cell receptor beta chains drawn from one sample of a study of Graves' ophthalmopathy and Graves' hyperthyroidism. TCRdb processed the multiplex PCR reads anew with MiXCR; each CDR3 protein has one entry. Of roughly 700,000 distinct CDR3 sequences listed, roughly 41% were seen once; the top ten hold 35% to 55%. The sequenced sample consisted of peripheral blood. These receptors all come from an adult man with Graves' ophthalmopathy. Each CDR3 is given with its conserved first and last residue. The D gene is left open where the match is weak. Not all rows give a size; the values are once, few, many and, for expanded clones, a class.

v_gene	j_gene	len	abundance	d_gene	CDR3nt	CDR3aa
TRBV10-3	TRBJ2-2	13	many	.	TGTGCCATCAGTACAGGGTCCACCGGGGAGCTGTTTTTT	CAISTGSTGELFF
TRBV7-2	TRBJ2-2	17	.	TRBD1	TGCGCCAGCAGCCAAGGCGCCGGGACAGGGTACACCGGGGAGCTGTTTTTT	CASSQGAGTGYTGELFF
TRBV25-1	TRBJ2-7	16	.	.	TGTGCCAGCAGCGGACCTCGGGGGGCGCCCATCTACGAGCAGTACTTC	CASSGPRGAPIYEQYF
TRBV19	TRBJ1-5	13	many	.	TGTGCCAGTAGTATCCAGGGCCATCAGCCCCAGCATTTT	CASSIQGHQPQHF
TRBV2	TRBJ1-3	16	many	.	TGTGCCAGCAGTCCCCCCGACAGGCTCTCTGGAAACACCATATATTTT	CASSPPDRLSGNTIYF
TRBV2	TRBJ2-7	17	.	TRBD1	TGTGCCAGCAGTAAGGGGACAGGGGACGTTGGTACCTACGAGCAGTACTTC	CASSKGTGDVGTYEQYF
TRBV7-9	TRBJ1-1	14	many	TRBD1	TGTGCCAGCAGACCACAGGGGGCACACACTGAAGCTTTCTTT	CASRPQGAHTEAFF
TRBV12-3/TRBV12-4	TRBJ1-5	11	.	.	TGTGCCAGCAGTTTCCAGGAGACCCAGCATTTT	CASSFQETQHF
TRBV10-2	TRBJ1-6	15	once	.	TGCGCCAGCAGTGAGAGGGTTTCCGGAAATTCACCCCTCCACTTT	CASSERVSGNSPLHF
TRBV7-6	TRBJ2-2	15	few	TRBD2	TGTGCCAGCAGTGACCCGGGACTAGGTACCGAGGAGCTGTTTTTT	CASSDPGLGTEELFF
TRBV7-9	TRBJ1-1	15	.	.	TGTGCCAGCAGCTTAGGTTCGGCAGGGAACACTGAAGCTTTCTTT	CASSLGSAGNTEAFF
TRBV7-9	TRBJ2-5	14	many	TRBD1	TGTGCCAGCAGCCCGACAGGGGGTTTAACGACCCAGTACTTC	CASSPTGGLTTQYF
TRBV7-2	TRBJ2-7	12	.	.	TGTGCCAGCAGCTCCGGGGGAGAAGAGCAGTACTTC	CASSSGGEEQYF
TRBV5-8	TRBJ2-7	15	few	.	TGTGCCAGCAGCTGGGGGCGGAGGGGGGCCTACGAGCAGTACTTC	CASSWGRRGAYEQYF
TRBV12-3/TRBV12-4	TRBJ1-3	15	few	TRBD1	TGTGCCAGCAGCCGAGGGACAGCCTCTGGAAACACCATATATTTT	CASSRGTASGNTIYF
TRBV19	TRBJ2-7	13	many	.	TGTGCCAGTAGAGGGTTGCGGACCTACGAGCAGTACTTC	CASRGLRTYEQYF
TRBV29-1	TRBJ2-6	14	many	TRBD1	TGCAGCGTCTACGACAGGGCTGGGGCCAACGTCCTGACTTTC	CSVYDRAGANVLTF
TRBV5-1	TRBJ2-7	14	many	.	TGCGCCAGCAGCTTACCCGGGACGGTAAGGGAGCAGTACTTC	CASSLPGTVREQYF
TRBV10-3	TRBJ1-1	13	.	.	TGTGCCATGTATGGACAGATGAACACTGAAGCTTTCTTT	CAMYGQMNTEAFF
TRBV29-1	TRBJ2-7	13	many	.	TGCAGCGTTGGGGGAGACCGGATGTACGAGCAGTACTTC	CSVGGDRMYEQYF
TRBV2	TRBJ2-7	15	.	TRBD2	TGCGCCAGCAGGACCGGGACTAGCGGGAACTACGAGCAGTACTTC	CASRTGTSGNYEQYF
TRBV7-9	TRBJ2-7	14	few	TRBD1	TGTGCCAGCAGCTTACTACAGGGGGCGGGTGAGCAGTACTTC	CASSLLQGAGEQYF